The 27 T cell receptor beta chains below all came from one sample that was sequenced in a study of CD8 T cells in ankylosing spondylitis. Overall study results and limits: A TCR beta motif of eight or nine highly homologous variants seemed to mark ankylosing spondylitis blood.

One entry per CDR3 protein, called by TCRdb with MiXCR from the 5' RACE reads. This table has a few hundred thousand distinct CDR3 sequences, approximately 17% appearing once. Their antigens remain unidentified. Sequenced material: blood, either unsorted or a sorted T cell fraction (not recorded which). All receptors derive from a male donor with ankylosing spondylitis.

In nucleotides, the CDR3 is TGTGCCAGCAGCCAAGAGGGCGGACGCGGAAACACCATATATTTT. This translates into CASSQEGGRGNTIYF. V gene TRBV3-1 combines with J gene TRBJ1-3; D remains ambiguous. This CDR3 spans 15 amino acids. Germline V lookup: CDR1 LGHDT, CDR2 YNNKEL (reference sequence). The V and J ends lost 0 bases and 4 bases respectively, with 10 bases between them.

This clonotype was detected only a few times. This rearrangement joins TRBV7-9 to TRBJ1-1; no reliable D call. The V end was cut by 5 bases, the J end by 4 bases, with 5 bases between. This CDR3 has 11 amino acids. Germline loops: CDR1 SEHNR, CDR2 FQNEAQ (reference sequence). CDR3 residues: CASSMATEAFF. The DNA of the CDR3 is TGTGCCAGCAGCATGGCCACTGAAGCTTTCTTT.

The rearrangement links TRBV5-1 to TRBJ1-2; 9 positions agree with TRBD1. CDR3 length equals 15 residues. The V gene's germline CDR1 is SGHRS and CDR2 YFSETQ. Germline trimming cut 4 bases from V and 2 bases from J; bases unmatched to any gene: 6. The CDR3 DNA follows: TGCGCCAGCAGCGTACAGGGGGCAGGGAACTATGGCTACACCTTC. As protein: CASSVQGAGNYGYTF.

CDR3 in DNA: TGTGCCAGCAGTTTCTCCAGGGGGCAAGAGACCCAGTACTTC. Translating gives CASSFSRGQETQYF. This chain joins TRBV12-3 or TRBV12-4 and TRBJ2-5; 7 bases are shared with TRBD1. There are 14 residues in the CDR3. J was trimmed by 2 bases and V by 3 bases; bases with no gene match: 3.

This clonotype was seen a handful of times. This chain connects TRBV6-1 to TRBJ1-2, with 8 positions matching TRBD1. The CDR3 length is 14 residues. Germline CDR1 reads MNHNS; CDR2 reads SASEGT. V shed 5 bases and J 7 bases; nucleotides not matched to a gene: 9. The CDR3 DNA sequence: TGTGCCAGCAGTCGCGAGATTGGACAGGGTGGCTACACCTTC. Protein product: CASSREIGQGGYTF.

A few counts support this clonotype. The CDR3 bases are TGTGCCAGCAGTGAACTAGCGGGGCACGAGCAGTACTTC. This codes for CASSELAGHEQYF. The J gene is TRBJ2-7, the V gene TRBV28; 10 bases line up with TRBD2. CDR3 size: 13 residues. Germline V gene lookup returns CDR1 MDHEN and CDR2 SYDVKM. Unmatched junction bases numbered 3, after V lost 5 bases and J lost 5 bases.

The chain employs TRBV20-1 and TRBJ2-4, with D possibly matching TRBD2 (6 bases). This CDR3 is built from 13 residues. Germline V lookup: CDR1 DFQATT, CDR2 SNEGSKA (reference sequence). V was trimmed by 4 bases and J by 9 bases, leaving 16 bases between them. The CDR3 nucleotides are TGCAGTGCTATGATCGACGGGGGAAGCATTCAGTACTTC. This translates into CSAMIDGGSIQYF.

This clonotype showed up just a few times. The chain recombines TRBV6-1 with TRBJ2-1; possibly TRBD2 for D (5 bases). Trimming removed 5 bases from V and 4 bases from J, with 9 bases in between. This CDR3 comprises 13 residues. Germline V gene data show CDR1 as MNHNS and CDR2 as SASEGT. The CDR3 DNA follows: TGTGCCAGCAGTAGGGTAGCGTACAATGAGCAGTTCTTC. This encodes CASSRVAYNEQFF.

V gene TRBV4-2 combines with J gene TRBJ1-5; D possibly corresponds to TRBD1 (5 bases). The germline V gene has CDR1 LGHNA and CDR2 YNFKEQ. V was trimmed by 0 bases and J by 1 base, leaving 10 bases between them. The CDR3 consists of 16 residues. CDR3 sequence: CASSQDWGVSNQPQHF. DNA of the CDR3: TGTGCCAGCAGCCAAGATTGGGGCGTCAGCAATCAGCCCCAGCATTTT.

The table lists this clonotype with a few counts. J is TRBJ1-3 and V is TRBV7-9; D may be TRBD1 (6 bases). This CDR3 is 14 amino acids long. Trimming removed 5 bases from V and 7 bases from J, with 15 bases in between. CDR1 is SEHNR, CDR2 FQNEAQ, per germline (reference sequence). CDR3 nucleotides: TGTGCCAGCAGCCTAGGGGACACGGCCAACACCATATATTTT. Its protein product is CASSLGDTANTIYF. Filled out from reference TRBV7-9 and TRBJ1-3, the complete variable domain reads DTGVSQNPRHKITKRGQNVTFRCDPISEHNRLYWYRQTLGQGPEFLTYFQNEAQLEKSRLLSDRFSAERPKGSFSTLEIQRTEQGDSAMYLCASSLGDTANTIYFGEGSWLTVV.

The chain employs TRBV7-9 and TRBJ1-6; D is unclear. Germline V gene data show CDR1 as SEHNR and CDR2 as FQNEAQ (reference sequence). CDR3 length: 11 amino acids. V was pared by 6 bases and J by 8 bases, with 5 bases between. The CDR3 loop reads CASSLHSPLHF. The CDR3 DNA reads TGTGCCAGCAGTCTACATTCACCCCTCCACTTT.

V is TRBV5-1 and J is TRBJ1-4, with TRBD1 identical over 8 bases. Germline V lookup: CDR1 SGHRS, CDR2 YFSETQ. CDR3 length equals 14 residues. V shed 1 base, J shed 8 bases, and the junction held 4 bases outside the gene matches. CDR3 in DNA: TGCGCCAGCAGCTTGCAGGGGGCCTGGGAAAAACTGTTTTTT. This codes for CASSLQGAWEKLFF.

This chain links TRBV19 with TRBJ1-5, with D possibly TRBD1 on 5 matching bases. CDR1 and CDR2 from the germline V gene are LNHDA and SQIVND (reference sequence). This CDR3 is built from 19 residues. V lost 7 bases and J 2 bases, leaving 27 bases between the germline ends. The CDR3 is CASTSWASGEGMGNQPQHF. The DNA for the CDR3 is TGTGCCAGTACCAGCTGGGCCTCCGGGGAGGGGATGGGCAATCAGCCCCAGCATTTT.

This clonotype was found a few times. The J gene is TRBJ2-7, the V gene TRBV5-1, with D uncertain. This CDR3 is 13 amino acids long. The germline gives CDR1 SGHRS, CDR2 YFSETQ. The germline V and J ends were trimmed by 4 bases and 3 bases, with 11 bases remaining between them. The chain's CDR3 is CASSRQENYEQYF. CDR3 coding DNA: TGCGCCAGCAGCCGGCAGGAGAACTACGAGCAGTACTTC.

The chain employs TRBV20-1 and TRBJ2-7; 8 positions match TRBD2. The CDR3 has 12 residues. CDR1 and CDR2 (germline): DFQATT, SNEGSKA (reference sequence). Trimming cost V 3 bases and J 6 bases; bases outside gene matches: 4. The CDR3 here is CSASGGAGEQYF. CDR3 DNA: TGCAGTGCTAGCGGGGGGGCTGGCGAGCAGTACTTC.

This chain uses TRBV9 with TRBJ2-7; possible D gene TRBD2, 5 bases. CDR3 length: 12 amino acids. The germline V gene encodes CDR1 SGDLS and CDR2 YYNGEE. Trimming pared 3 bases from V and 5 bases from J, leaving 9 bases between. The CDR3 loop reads CASSGSGNEQYF. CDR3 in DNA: TGTGCCAGCAGCGGGAGCGGTAACGAGCAGTACTTC.

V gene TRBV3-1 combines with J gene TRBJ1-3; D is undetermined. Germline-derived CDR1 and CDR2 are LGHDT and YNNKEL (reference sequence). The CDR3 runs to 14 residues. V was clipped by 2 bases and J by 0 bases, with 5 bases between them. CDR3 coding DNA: TGTGCCAGCAGCCAAATCTACTCTGGAAACACCATATATTTT. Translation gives CASSQIYSGNTIYF.

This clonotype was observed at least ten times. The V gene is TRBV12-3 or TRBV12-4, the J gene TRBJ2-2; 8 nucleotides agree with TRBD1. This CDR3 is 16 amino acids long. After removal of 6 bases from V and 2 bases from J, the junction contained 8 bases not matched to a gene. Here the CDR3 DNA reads TGTGCCAGCAGCCGACGGACAGGGCAAAACACCGGGGAGCTGTTTTTT. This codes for CASSRRTGQNTGELFF.

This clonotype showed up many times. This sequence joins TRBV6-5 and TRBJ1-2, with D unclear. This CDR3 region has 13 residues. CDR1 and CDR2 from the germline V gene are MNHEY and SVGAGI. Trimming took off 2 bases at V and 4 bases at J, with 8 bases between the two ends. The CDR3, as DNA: TGTGCCAGCAGTTACCCAGCGGGCTATGGCTACACCTTC. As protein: CASSYPAGYGYTF.

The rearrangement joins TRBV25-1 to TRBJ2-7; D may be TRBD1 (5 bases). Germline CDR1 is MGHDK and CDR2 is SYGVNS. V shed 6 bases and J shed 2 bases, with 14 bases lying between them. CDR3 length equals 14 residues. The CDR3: CASSLTATTYEQYF. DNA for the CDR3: TGTGCCAGCAGCCTGACAGCCACGACCTACGAGCAGTACTTC.

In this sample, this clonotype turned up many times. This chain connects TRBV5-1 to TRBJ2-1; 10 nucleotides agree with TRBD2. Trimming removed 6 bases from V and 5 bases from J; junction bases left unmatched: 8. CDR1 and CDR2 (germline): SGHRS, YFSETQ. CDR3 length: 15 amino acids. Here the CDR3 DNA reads TGCGCCAGCAACCTGAGCGGGAGGGACCACAATGAGCAGTTCTTC. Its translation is CASNLSGRDHNEQFF.

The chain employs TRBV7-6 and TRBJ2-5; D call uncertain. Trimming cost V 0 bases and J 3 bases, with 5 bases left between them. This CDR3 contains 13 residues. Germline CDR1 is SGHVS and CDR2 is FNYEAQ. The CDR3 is CASSLAWKETQYF. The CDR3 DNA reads TGTGCCAGCAGCTTAGCGTGGAAAGAGACCCAGTACTTC.

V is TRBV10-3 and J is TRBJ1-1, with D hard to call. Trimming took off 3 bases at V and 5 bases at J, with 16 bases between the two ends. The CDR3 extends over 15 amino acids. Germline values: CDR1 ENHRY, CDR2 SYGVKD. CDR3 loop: CAISDWGKPKTEAFF. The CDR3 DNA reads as TGTGCCATCAGTGATTGGGGAAAACCGAAAACTGAAGCTTTCTTT.

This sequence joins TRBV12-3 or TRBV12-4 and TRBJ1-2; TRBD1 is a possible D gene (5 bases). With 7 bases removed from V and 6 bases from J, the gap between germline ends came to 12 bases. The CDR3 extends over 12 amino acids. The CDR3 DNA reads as TGTGCCAGCACCTGGGGGGGAGATGGCTACACCTTC. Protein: CASTWGGDGYTF.

CDR3 sequence reads: CASSLGLAGGPHEQFF. CDR3 DNA sequence: TGTGCCAGCAGTTTAGGACTAGCGGGAGGGCCGCATGAGCAGTTCTTC. This chain connects TRBV12-3 or TRBV12-4 to TRBJ2-1; the match to TRBD2 covers 14 bases. V lost 1 base, J lost 8 bases, and 4 bases stayed unmatched. This CDR3 contains 16 residues.

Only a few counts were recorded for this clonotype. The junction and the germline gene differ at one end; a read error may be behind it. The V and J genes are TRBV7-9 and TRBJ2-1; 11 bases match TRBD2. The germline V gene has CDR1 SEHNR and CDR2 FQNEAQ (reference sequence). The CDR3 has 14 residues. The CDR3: CASSIAGGSNEQFF. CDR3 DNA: TGTGCCAGCAGCATAGCGGGAGGGTCCAATGAGCAGTTCTTC.

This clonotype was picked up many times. The CDR3 here is CATGRDHEQYF. In nucleotides, the CDR3 is TGTGCTACTGGACGGGATCACGAGCAGTACTTC. The chain recombines TRBV10-3 with TRBJ2-7; the D gene is possibly TRBD2 (5 bases). CDR3 length equals 11 residues. The germline CDR1 and CDR2 sequences are ENHRY and SYGVKD.